This T cell receptor beta chain was sequenced in a study of long-term antiretroviral therapy in people with HIV. Version v3.0 of the immunoSEQ assay was performed at survey level. Sequencing used immunoSEQ multiplex PCR; TCRdb keeps in-frame clones, though not all of them. The sample lists 25,000 to 35,000 clones, over 80% occurring once. Sequences were derived from unsorted PBMCs, sampled 2.7 to 2.9 years after starting antiretroviral therapy. This TCR was sampled from a man younger than 40 with HIV.

The CDR3 loop is CASRKGGRGNTIYF. The CDR3 bases are TGTGCCAGCAGGAAGGGAGGACGAGGAAACACCATATATTTT. V gene TRBV6-5 combines with J gene TRBJ1-3; no clear D. V dropped 6 bases and J dropped 4 bases, with 13 bases sitting between them. The CDR3 runs to 14 residues. Germline assignment: CDR1 MNHEY and CDR2 SVGAGI.